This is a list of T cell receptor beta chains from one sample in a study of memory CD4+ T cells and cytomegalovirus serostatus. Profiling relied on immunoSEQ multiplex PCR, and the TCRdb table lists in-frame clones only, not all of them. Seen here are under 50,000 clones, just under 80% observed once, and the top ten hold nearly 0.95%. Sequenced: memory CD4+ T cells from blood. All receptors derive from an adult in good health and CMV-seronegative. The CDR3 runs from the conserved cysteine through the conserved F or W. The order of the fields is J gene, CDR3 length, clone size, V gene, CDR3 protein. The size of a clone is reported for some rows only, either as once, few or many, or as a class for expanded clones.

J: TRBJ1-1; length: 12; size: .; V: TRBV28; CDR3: CASSFNEFQAFF
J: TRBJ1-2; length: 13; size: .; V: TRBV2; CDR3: CATRAGQGEGYTF
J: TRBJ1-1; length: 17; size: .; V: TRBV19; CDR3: CASSILRGQGGNTEAFF
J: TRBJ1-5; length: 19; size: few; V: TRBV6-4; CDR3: CASSDPYDGERGTGQPQHF
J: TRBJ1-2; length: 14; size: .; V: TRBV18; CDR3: CASSPRDSRYGYTF
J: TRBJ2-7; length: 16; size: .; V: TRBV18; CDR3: CASSPRTGETGDEQYF
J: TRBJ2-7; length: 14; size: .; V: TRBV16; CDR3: CASSQSLHPYEQYF
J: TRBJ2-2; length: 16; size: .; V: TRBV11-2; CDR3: CASSLEGAANTGELFF
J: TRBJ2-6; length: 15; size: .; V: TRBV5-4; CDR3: CASSLKGSGANVLTF
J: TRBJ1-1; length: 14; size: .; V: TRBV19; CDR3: CASSIVTLNTEAFF
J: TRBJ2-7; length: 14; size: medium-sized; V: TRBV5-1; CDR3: CASSLGTGPGEQYF
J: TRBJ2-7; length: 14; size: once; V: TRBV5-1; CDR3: CASRNQTSSYEQYF
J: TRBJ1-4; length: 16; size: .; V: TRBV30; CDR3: CAWHPKRGQGDEKLFF
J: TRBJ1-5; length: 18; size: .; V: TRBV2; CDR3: CASRAGTGSFQSNQPQHF
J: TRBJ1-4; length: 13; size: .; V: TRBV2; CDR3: CASMTGGREKLFF
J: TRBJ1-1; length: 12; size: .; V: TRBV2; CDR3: CASSRGGDEAFF
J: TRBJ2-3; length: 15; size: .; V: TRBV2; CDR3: CASSPDRLSTDTQYF
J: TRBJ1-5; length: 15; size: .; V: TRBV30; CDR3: CAWSVLGQGSQPQHF
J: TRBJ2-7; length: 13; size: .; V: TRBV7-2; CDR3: CASSLIQGYEQYF
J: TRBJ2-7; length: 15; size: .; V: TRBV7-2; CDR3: CASSLGGGLAYEQYF
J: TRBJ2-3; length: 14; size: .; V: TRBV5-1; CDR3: CASSLGTYTDTQYF
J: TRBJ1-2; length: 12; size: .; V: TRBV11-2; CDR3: CASSPGGDGYTF
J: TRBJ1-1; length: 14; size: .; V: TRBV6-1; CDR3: CASSAQGGDTEAFF
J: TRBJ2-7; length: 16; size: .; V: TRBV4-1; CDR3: CASSRGRPEGDLRQYF
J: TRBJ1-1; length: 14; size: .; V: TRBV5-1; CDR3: CASSTSTGGTEAFF
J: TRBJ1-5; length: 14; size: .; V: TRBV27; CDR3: CASSPRTLNQPQHF
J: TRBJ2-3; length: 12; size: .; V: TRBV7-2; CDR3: CASSGGVDTQYF
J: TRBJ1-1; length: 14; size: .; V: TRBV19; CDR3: CASSMTGGWTEAFF
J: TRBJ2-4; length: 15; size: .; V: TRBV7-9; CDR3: CASTHTDRGVNIQYF
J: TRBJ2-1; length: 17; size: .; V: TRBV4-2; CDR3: CASSQDPAGSSYNEQFF
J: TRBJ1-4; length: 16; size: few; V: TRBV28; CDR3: CASRPRIRATNEKLFF
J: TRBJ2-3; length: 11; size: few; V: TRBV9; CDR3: CASSSTDTQYF
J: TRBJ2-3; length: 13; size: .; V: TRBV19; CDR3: CASKEASTDTQYF
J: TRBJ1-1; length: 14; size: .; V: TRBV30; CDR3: CAWSRGVERAEAFF
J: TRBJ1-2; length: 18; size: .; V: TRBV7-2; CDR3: CASSPSLAGASTANGYTF
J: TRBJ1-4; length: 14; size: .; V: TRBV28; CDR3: CASTHLPQDGKLFF
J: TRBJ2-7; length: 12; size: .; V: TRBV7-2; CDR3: CASSRQGLEQYF
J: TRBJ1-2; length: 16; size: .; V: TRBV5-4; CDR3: CASSLDRSRQDYGYTF
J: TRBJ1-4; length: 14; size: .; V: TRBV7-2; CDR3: CASSRGRGGEKLFF
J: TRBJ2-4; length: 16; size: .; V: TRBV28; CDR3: CASSTGTVWPKNIQYF
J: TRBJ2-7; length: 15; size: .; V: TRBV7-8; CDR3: CASSPFGGTSYEQYF
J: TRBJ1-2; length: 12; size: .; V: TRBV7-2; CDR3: CASSLNRDHYTF
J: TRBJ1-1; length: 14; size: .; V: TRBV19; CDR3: CASTPSERNTEAFF
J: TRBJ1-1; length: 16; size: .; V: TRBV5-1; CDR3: CASSSKEAGRVTEAFF
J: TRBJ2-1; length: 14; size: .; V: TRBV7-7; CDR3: CASSPGTTYNEQFF
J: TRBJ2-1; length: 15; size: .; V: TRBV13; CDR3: CASSLKRNFHNEQFF
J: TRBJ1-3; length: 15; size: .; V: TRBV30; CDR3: CAWSRLGASGNTIYF
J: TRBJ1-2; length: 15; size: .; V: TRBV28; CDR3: CASSLAPLGEYGYTF
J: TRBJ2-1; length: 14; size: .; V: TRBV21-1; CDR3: CASSRAGLAGEQFF
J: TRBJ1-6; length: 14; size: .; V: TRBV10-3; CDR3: CAISESSGNSPLHF
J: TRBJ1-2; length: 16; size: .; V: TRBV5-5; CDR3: CASSFGPAAGNYGYTF
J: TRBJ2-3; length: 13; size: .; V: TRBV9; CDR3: CASSVDRWDTQYF
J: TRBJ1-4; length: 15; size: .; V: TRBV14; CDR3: CASSQARGTNEKLFF
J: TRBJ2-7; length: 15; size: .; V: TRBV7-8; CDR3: CASSPSGLSSYEQYF